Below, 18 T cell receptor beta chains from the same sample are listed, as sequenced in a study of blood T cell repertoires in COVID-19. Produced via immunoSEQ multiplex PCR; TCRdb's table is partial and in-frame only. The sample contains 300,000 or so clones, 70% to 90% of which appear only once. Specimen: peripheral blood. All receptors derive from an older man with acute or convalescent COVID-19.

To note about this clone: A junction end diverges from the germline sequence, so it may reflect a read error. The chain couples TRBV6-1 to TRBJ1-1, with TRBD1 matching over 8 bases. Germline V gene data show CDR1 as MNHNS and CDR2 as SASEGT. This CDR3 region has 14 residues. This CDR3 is CASGEAQGGTEAFF. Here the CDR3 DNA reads TGTGCCAGCGGTGAAGCACAGGGGGGCACTGAAGCTTTCTTT.

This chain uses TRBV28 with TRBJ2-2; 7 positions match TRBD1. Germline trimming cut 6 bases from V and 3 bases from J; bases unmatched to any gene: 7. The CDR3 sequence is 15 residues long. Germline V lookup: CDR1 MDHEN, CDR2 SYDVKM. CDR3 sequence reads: CASRRQGVHTGELFF. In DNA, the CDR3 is TGTGCCAGCAGACGGCAGGGGGTTCACACCGGGGAGCTGTTTTTT.

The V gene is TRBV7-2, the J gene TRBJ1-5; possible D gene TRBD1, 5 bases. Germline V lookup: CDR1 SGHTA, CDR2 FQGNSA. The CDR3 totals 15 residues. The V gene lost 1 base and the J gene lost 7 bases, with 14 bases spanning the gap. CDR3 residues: CASSLVHVAGQPQHF. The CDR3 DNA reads TGTGCCAGCAGCTTAGTTCACGTAGCAGGGCAGCCCCAGCATTTT. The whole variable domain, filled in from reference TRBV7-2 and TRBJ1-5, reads GAGVSQSPSNKVTEKGKDVELRCDPISGHTALYWYRQSLGQGLEFLIYFQGNSAPDKSGLPSDRFSAERTGGSVSTLTIQRTQQEDSAVYLCASSLVHVAGQPQHFGDGTRLSIL.

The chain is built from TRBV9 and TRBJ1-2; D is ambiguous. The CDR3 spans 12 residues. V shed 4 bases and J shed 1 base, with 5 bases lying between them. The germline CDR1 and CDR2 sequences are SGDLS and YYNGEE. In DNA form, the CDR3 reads TGTGCCAGCAGCCCCAATAACTATGGCTACACCTTC. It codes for CASSPNNYGYTF.

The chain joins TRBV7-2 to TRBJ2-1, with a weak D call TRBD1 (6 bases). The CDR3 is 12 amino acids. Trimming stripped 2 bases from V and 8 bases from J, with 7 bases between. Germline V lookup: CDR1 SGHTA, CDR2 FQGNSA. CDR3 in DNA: TGTGCCAGCAGCTTAAACAGGGATGAGCAGTTCTTC. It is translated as CASSLNRDEQFF. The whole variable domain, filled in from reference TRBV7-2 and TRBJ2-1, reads GAGVSQSPSNKVTEKGKDVELRCDPISGHTALYWYRQSLGQGLEFLIYFQGNSAPDKSGLPSDRFSAERTGGSVSTLTIQRTQQEDSAVYLCASSLNRDEQFFGPGTRLTVL.

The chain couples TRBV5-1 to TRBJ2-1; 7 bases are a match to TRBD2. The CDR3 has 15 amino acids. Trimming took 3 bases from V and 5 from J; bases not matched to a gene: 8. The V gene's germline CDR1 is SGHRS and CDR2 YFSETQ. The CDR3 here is CASSSRGEPNNEQFF. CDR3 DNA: TGCGCCAGCAGCTCCCGGGGGGAACCCAACAATGAGCAGTTCTTC.

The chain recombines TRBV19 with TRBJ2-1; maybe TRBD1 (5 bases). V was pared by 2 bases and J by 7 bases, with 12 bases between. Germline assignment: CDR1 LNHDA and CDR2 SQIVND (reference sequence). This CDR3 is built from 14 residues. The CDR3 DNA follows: TGTGCCAGTAGTATAAACCAGGGCATTAATGAGCAGTTCTTC. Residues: CASSINQGINEQFF. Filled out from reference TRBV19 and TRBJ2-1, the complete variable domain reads DGGITQSPKYLFRKEGQNVTLSCEQNLNHDAMYWYRQDPGQGLRLIYYSQIVNDFQKGDIAEGYSVSREKKESFPLTVTSAQKNPTAFYLCASSINQGINEQFFGPGTRLTVL.

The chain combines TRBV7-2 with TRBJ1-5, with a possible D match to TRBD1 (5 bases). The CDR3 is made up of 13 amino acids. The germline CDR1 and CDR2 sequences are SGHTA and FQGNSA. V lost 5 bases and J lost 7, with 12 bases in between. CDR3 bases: TGTGCCAGCAGCCCCCAGGGCAGGCAGCCCCAGCATTTT. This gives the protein CASSPQGRQPQHF.

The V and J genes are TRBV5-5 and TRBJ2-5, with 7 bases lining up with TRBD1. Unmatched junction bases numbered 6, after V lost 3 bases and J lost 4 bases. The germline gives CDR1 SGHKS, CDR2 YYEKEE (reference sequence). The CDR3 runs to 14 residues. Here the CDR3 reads CASSSQGVGETQYF. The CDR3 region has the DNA TGTGCCAGCAGCTCTCAGGGGGTCGGAGAGACCCAGTACTTC.

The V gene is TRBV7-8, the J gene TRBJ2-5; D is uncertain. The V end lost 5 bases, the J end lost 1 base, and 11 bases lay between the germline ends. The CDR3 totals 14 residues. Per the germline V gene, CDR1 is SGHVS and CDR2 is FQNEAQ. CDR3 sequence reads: CASSPSVAQETQYF. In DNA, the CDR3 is TGTGCCAGCAGCCCCAGCGTAGCCCAAGAGACCCAGTACTTC.

CDR3 coding DNA: TGTGCCAGCAGCCCAGTCCAACAGGCTGTTTATGGCTACACCTTC. Its protein is CASSPVQQAVYGYTF. The rearrangement uses TRBV27 and TRBJ1-2; D is possibly TRBD1 (5 bases). There are 15 residues in the CDR3. The germline V gene has CDR1 MNHEY and CDR2 SMNVEV (reference sequence). V lost 6 bases to trimming and J lost 5 bases, with 19 bases between them.

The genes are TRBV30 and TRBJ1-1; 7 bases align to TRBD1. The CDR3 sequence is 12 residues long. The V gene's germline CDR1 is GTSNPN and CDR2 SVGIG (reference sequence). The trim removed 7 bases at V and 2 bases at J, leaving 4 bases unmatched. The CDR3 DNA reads TGTGCCTTGCACAGGGGAAACACTGAAGCTTTCTTT. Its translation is CALHRGNTEAFF.

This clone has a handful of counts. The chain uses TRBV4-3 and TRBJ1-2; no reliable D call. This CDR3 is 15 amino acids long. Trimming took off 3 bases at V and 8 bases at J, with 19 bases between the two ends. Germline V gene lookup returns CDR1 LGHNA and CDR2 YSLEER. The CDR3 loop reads CASSHLGLTDRGYTF. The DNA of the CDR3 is TGCGCCAGCAGCCACCTGGGCTTAACAGATCGGGGCTACACCTTC.

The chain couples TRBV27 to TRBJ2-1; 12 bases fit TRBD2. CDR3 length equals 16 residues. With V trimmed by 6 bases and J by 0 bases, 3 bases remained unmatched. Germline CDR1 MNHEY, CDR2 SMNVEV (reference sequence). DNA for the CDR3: TGTGCCAGCAGGCTGGGACTAGCGGGCTCCTACAATGAGCAGTTCTTC. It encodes CASRLGLAGSYNEQFF.

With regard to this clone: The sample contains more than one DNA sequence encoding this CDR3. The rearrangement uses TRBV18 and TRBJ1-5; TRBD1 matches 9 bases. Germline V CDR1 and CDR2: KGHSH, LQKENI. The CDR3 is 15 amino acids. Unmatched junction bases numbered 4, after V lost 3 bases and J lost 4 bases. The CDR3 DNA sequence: TGTGCCAGCTCACCGCCGACAGGGGGAAATCAGCCCCAGCATTTT. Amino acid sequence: CASSPPTGGNQPQHF.

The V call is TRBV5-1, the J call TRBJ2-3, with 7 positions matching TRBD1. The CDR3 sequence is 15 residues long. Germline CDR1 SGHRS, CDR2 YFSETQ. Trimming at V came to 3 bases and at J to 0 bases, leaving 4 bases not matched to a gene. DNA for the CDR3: TGCGCCAGCAGCTACAGACAGGGTAGCACAGATACGCAGTATTTT. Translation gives CASSYRQGSTDTQYF. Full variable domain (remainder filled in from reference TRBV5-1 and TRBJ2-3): KAGVTQTPRYLIKTRGQQVTLSCSPISGHRSVSWYQQTPGQGLQFLFEYFSETQRNKGNFPGRFSGRQFSNSRSEMNVSTLELGDSALYLCASSYRQGSTDTQYFGPGTRLTVL.

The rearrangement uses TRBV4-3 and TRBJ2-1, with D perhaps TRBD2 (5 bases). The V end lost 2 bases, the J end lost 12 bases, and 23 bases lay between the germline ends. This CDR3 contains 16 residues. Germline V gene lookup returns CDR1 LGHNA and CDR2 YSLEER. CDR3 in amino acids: CASSQTPGSTSLVQFF. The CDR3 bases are TGCGCCAGCAGCCAAACACCGGGGTCTACCTCCTTGGTGCAGTTCTTC.

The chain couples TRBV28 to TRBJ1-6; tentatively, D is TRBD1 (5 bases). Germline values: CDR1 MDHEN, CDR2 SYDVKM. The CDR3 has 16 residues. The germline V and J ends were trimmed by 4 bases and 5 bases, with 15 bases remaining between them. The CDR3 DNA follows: TGTGCCAGCAGTTCCCCAGGGCGCCCGAATAATTCACCCCTCCACTTT. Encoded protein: CASSSPGRPNNSPLHF. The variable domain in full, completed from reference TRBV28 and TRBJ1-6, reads DVKVTQSSRYLVKRTGEKVFLECVQDMDHENMFWYRQDPGLGLRLIYFSYDVKMKEKGDIPEGYSVSREKKERFSLILESASTNQTSMYLCASSSPGRPNNSPLHFGNGTRLTVT.